A single sample is the source of the 3 T cell receptor beta chains below, sequenced in a study of blood T cell repertoires in COVID-19. TCRdb's table, derived via immunoSEQ multiplex PCR, lists solely in-frame clones and lacks some. The sample includes roughly 700,000 clones, 70% to 90% of them seen just once. Sequencing input: peripheral blood. The source is a woman between 18 and 30 years old with acute or convalescent COVID-19.

The J gene is TRBJ1-1, the V gene TRBV19; no clear D. The CDR3 extends over 14 amino acids. Germline-derived CDR1 and CDR2 are LNHDA and SQIVND (reference sequence). V was pared by 6 bases and J by 1 base, with 12 bases between. The CDR3 loop reads CASRTRRSNTEAFF. The CDR3 DNA reads TGTGCCAGTAGGACCCGGCGGTCGAACACTGAAGCTTTCTTT.

The rearrangement links TRBV23-1 to TRBJ1-1; D remains ambiguous. Being an ORF, TRBV23-1 has a function that is uncertain. Trimming stripped 5 bases from V and 0 bases from J, with 10 bases between. This CDR3 spans 14 amino acids. The CDR3 loop is CASSRPTMNTEAFF. CDR3 nucleotide sequence: TGCGCCAGCAGTAGACCGACTATGAACACTGAAGCTTTCTTT.

The V call is TRBV4-1, the J call TRBJ1-2, with 9 positions matching TRBD1. CDR3 length: 17 amino acids. V was pared by 4 bases and J by 6 bases, with 15 bases of the junction left unmatched. Germline V gives CDR1 MGHRA, CDR2 YSYEKL. CDR3 sequence reads: CASSRTKGGTGTHGYTF. DNA of the CDR3: TGCGCCAGCAGCCGGACAAAAGGGGGGACAGGGACGCATGGCTACACCTTC.